The clone carrying this T cell receptor (beta chain) was counted many times. Antigen: not known. Patients with uncontrolled infections, other autoimmune diseases, pregnancy or lactation were excluded. Each diagnosis drew on symptoms, thyroxine, TRAb, thyroid ultrasound and orbital computed tomography findings. The sample comes from a study of T cells in Graves' hyperthyroidism and ophthalmopathy. Whole-study results and caveats: Stable hyperthyroidism and ophthalmopathy were separated using 13 V-J signatures. Blood also showed most of the thyroid clonotypes that were expanded above 0.001.

V was shortened by 2 bases and J by 4 bases, with 12 bases between the two germline ends. The germline V gene encodes CDR1 SEHNR and CDR2 FQNEAQ (reference sequence). The CDR3 covers 14 residues. Using RNA transcripts as the source, TCR beta CDR3 regions were amplified. The HTBI primer set drove a first-round RT-PCR of the TCR CDR3. From the multiplex PCR reads, TCRdb called clonotypes with MiXCR, one entry per CDR3 protein. This sample has about 510,000 distinct CDR3 sequences, with 40% to 55% found just once. This rearrangement joins TRBV7-9 to TRBJ2-7; D might be TRBD1 (6 bases). Sequenced material: peripheral blood or thyroid tissue (not recorded which). The receptor was derived from an adult woman with Graves' disease, either hyperthyroidism or ophthalmopathy (not recorded which). As DNA, the CDR3 is TGTGCCAGCAGCTTAATGGGGGCAGTGTACGAGCAGTACTTC. Residues: CASSLMGAVYEQYF.